The table lists the clone carrying this TCR beta chain with a few counts. Its antigen is currently unknown. TCRdb analysed the 5' RACE reads with MiXCR anew, one entry per CDR3 protein. The profile shows about 340,000 distinct CDR3 sequences, roughly an eighth of them singletons. The sample is drawn from a study of T cells after yellow fever vaccination. On the study more broadly: With SMART-Seq v4 Ultra Low Input, the fractions containing low cell numbers were prepared.

Overall study results and limits: Post-booster repertoires contained most primary-vaccination clones again (about 95% CD4, 88% CD8). Abundant contaminating clonotypes from the bulk population could appear in FACS-sorted repertoires. Some clonotypes were seen in both the CD4 and the CD8 compartments. These made up a small share and likely arose from convergent recombination.

Germline-derived CDR1 and CDR2 are SGHVS and FNYEAQ. This CDR3 spans 15 amino acids. V was cut by 1 base and J by 2 bases, with 11 bases left in between. This chain links TRBV7-6 with TRBJ2-5; D might be TRBD2 (5 bases). This clonotype originated in a man aged 18-30 years who received the YFV17D yellow fever vaccine. The sequencing here drew on CD4+ T cells sorted from PBMCs, taken 15 days after the yellow fever booster vaccination. CDR3 sequence reads: CASSLGGTRQETQYF. CDR3 coding DNA: TGTGCCAGCAGCTTAGGAGGTACTAGGCAAGAGACCCAGTACTTC.